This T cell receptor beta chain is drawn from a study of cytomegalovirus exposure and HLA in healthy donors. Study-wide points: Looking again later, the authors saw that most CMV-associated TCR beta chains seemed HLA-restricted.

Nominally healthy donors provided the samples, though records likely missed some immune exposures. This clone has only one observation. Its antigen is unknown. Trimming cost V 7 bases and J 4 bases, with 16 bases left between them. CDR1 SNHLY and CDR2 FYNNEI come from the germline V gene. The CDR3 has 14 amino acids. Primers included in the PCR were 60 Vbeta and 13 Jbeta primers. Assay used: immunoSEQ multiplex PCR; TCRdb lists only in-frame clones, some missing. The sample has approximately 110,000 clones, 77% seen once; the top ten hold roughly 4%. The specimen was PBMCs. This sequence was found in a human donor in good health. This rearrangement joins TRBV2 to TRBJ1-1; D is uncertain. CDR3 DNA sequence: TGTGCCAGCACTCTTCGGAGGTCGGGCACTGAAGCTTTCTTT. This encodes CASTLRRSGTEAFF.